This T cell receptor (beta chain) was captured by sequencing in a study of blood T cell repertoires in COVID-19. Across the study: Some COVID-19 samples were acute and others convalescent; all came from the United States, Italy and Spain. PBMCs, B-cell-depleted T cells, or T cells were the source of the cDNA or gDNA that made up the material.

As originally analysed: Estimated nucleated cell counts came from reference gene primer amplification. Assay used: immunoSEQ multiplex PCR; TCRdb lists only in-frame clones, some missing. Clone size and the V and J calls come from that table; the DNA yielded D and trimming. The table includes some 270,000 clones, approximately 85% detected once. Enrolled during active infection, Seattle patients were then followed longitudinally. There are 13 residues in the CDR3. V was cut by 8 bases and J by 5 bases, with 13 bases left in between. Germline V gives CDR1 MNHEY, CDR2 SVGAGI. Specimen: peripheral blood. The chain combines TRBV6-5 with TRBJ1-5, with D perhaps matching TRBD1 (5 bases). This clonotype was sampled from a human donor with COVID-19, enrolled during active disease. The donor label of this sample is uncertain. The CDR3 bases are TGTGCCAGCCGCGGGACGGATTATCAGCCCCAGCATTTT. Translated, it gives CASRGTDYQPQHF.